Included here is one TCR beta chain sequence, with context. What it binds is not known. The CDR3 length is 19 residues. Reanalyzing the 5' RACE reads, TCRdb keeps one entry per CDR3 protein, without DNA. The table lists about 400,000 distinct CDR3 sequences, with about 10% in the top ten. This sample was taken from a study of T cells expressing NK-cell markers. About the study: Seven sequenced donors out of eight were HCMV-seropositive, one seronegative.

General study findings and limits: A range of 1.0-7.0% of CD8+ T cells consisted of dominant NKG2C+ clonotypes in more than five donors.

The clonotype originates from a woman aged 45 to 65 in good health. The chain couples TRBV12-3 or TRBV12-4 to TRBJ1-1; TCRdb designates TRBD1, a call that cannot be tested without DNA. Sample: blood T cells: a sorted CD56 or NKG2C T cell subset, CD4+ or CD8+ T cells, or bulk PBMC T cells (not recorded which). The CDR3 reads CASRNQASGQGSGNTEAFF.